This T cell receptor beta chain was found in a study of T-cell memory formation after mild COVID-19. Across the study: The TCR clusters were mostly specific to one donor.

Study observations and caveats: Clones shrinking from day 15 to 85 showed even CD4/CD8 mixes; later expanders tilted CD4+. Memory cells collected pre-infection included some clones that later responded, suggesting cross-reactive memory joined.

5'RACE with constant-segment primers built TCRalpha and TCRbeta cDNA libraries with UMIs. TCRdb analysed the 5' RACE reads with MiXCR anew, one entry per CDR3 protein. Here the sample spans 150,000 to 200,000 distinct CDR3 sequences, roughly a third being singletons. This clonotype was observed a few times. Its matching antigen is unknown. Sample: PBMCs or a T cell subset sorted from them (not recorded which). The origin of this receptor is an adult woman who had mild COVID-19 (a few samples of this study predate the infection). Cell type and time point are not known.

The CDR3 is CASSPRGTSMINEQFF. CDR3 nucleotide sequence: TGTGCCAGCAGCCCCAGGGGGACTAGCATGATCAATGAGCAGTTCTTC. V gene TRBV3-1 combines with J gene TRBJ2-1; 9 bases match TRBD2. After removal of 4 bases from V and 6 bases from J, the junction contained 10 bases not matched to a gene. Per germline, CDR1 LGHDT and CDR2 YNNKEL (reference sequence). This CDR3 is 16 amino acids long.